Reported below is one T cell receptor beta chain. The sample is drawn from a study of blood T cell repertoires in COVID-19. Study background: COVID-19 samples from acute and convalescent phases originated in the United States, Italy and Spain. T cells, B-cell-depleted T cells, or PBMCs supplied cDNA or gDNA.

The germline CDR1 and CDR2 sequences are SGDLS and YYNGEE. This CDR3 is 18 amino acids long. The trim removed 0 bases at V and 1 base at J, leaving 6 bases unmatched. Original data processing: Researchers report that nucleated cell counts were estimated from reference gene primer amplification. The table came from immunoSEQ multiplex PCR; TCRdb's copy has only in-frame clones and leaves some out. V and J calls and clone size are copied from that table; D and trimming were computed from the DNA. In the table there are around 180,000 clones, 88% of which are singletons. The rearrangement uses TRBV9 and TRBJ2-6; the match to TRBD2 covers 8 bases. The source is a man aged 55 to 69 with acute or convalescent COVID-19. The sequencing input was peripheral blood. This CDR3 reads CASSVDAGGSSGANVLTF. For the CDR3, the DNA is TGTGCCAGCAGCGTAGATGCGGGGGGCTCATCTGGGGCCAACGTCCTGACTTTC. The complete variable domain, with remaining parts taken from reference TRBV9 and TRBJ2-6, reads DSGVTQTPKHLITATGQRVTLRCSPRSGDLSVYWYQQSLDQGLQFLIQYYNGEERAKGNILERFSAQQFPDLHSELNLSSLELGDSALYFCASSVDAGGSSGANVLTFGAGSRLTVL.